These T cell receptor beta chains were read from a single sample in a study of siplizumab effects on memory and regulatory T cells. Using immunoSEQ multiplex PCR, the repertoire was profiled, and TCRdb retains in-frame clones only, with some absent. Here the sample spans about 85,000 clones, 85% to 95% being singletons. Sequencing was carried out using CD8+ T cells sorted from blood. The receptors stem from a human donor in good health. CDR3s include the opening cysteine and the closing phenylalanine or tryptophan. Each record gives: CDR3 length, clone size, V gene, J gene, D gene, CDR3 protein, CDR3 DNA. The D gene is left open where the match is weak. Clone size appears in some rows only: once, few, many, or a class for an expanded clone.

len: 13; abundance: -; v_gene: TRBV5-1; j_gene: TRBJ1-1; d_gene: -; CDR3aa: CASSPRSETEAFF; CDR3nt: TGCGCCAGCAGCCCGAGGAGCGAGACTGAAGCTTTCTTT
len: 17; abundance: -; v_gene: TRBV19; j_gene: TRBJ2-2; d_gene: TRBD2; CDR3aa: CASSVTSGSLYTGELFF; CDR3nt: TGTGCCAGTAGTGTCACTAGCGGGAGCCTTTACACCGGGGAGCTGTTTTTT
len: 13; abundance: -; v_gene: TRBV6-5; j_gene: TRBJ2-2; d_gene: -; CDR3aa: CASSYGGSPEVFF; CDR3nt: TGTGCCAGCAGTTACGGCGGGTCCCCCGAGGTGTTTTTT
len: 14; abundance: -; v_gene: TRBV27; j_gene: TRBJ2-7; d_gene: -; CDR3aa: CASSSPSLSYEQYF; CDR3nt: TGTGCCAGCAGTTCGCCAAGCCTCTCCTACGAGCAGTACTTC
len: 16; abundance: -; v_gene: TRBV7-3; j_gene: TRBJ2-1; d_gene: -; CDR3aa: CASSYEPSSAYNEQFF; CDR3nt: TGTGCCAGCAGCTACGAGCCCTCCAGCGCCTACAATGAGCAGTTCTTC
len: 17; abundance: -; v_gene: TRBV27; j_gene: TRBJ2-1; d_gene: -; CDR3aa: CASSLSERLIDYNEQFF; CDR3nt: TGTGCCAGCAGTTTATCCGAGCGGCTAATTGACTACAATGAGCAGTTCTTC
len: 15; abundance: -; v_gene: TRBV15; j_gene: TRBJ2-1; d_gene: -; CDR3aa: CATSRDFGVANEQFF; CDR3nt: TGTGCCACCAGCAGAGATTTCGGGGTAGCAAATGAGCAGTTCTTC
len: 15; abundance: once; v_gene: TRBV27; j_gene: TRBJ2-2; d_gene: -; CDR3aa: CASSLSSEGVGELFF; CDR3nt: TGTGCCAGCAGTTTATCTAGCGAGGGAGTCGGGGAGCTGTTTTTT
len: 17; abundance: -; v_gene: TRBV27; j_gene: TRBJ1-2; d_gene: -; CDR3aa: CASSSLTQGSPNYGYTF; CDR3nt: TGTGCCAGCAGTTCACTTACACAGGGATCGCCTAACTATGGCTACACCTTC
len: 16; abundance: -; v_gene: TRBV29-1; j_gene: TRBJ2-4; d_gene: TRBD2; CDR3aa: CSVVGLAGIGKNIQYF; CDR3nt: TGCAGCGTTGTCGGACTAGCGGGAATCGGAAAAAACATTCAGTACTTC
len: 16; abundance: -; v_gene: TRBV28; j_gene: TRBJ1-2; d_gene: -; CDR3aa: CASTMRGDLVSYGYTF; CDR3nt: TGTGCCAGCACCATGAGGGGGGATTTGGTCAGCTATGGCTACACCTTC
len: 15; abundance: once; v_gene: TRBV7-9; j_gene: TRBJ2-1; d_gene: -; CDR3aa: CASSLDSPKPHEQFF; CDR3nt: TGTGCCAGCAGCTTAGACAGTCCAAAACCTCATGAGCAGTTCTTC
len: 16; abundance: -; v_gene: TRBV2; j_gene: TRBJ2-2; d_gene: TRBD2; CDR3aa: CASGPGGGPNTGELFF; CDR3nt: TGTGCCAGCGGCCCCGGGGGGGGCCCGAACACCGGGGAGCTGTTTTTT
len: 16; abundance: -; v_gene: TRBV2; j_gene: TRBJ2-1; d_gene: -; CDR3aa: CASSDVGGASDNEQFF; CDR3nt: TGTGCCAGCAGTGATGTCGGGGGAGCTAGTGACAATGAGCAGTTCTTC
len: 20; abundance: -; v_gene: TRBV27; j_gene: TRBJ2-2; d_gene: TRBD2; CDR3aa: CASSLSGLAGGPPNTGELFF; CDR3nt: TGTGCCAGCAGTTTAAGTGGACTAGCGGGAGGACCACCGAACACCGGGGAGCTGTTTTTT
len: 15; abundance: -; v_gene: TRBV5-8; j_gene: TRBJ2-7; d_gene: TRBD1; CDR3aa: CASSFPLDRPYEQYF; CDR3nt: TGTGCCAGCAGCTTCCCCTTGGACAGGCCATACGAGCAGTACTTC
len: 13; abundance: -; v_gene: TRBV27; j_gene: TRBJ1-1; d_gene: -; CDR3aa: CASSLSSYTEAFF; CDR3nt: TGTGCCAGCAGTTTATCCAGTTATACTGAAGCTTTCTTT
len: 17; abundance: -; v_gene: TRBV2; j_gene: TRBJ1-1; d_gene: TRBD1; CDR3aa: CASSEFRGTGVYTEAFF; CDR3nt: TGTGCCAGCAGTGAATTTCGGGGGACAGGGGTTTACACTGAAGCTTTCTTT
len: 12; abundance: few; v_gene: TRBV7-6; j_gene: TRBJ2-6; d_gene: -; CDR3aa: CALRGDSSVLTF; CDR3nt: TGTGCCCTAAGGGGGGACTCCAGCGTCCTGACTTTC
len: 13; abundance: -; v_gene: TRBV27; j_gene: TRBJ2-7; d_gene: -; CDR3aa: CASSSGSSYEQYF; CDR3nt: TGTGCCAGCAGTTCAGGGAGTTCCTACGAGCAGTACTTC
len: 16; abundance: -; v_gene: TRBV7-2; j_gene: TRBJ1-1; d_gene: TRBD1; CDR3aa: CASSLEGTGGTTEAFF; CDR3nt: TGTGCCAGCAGCTTAGAGGGGACAGGGGGAACCACTGAAGCTTTCTTT
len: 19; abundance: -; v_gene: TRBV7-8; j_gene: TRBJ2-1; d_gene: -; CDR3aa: CASSLSHQGRTRSYNEQFF; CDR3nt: TGTGCCAGCAGCCTATCCCACCAGGGCCGGACCAGATCCTACAATGAGCAGTTCTTC
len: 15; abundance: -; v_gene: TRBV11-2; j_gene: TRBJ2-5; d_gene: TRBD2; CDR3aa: CASSPGLAGVETQYF; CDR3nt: TGTGCCAGCAGCCCGGGACTAGCGGGAGTTGAGACCCAGTACTTC
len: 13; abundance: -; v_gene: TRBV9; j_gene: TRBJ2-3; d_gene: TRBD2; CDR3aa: CASSETSPDTQYF; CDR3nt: TGTGCCAGCAGCGAGACTAGCCCAGATACGCAGTATTTT
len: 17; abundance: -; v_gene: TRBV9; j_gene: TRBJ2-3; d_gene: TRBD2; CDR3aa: CASSAAGGGGITDTQYF; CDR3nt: TGTGCCAGCAGCGCCGCGGGGGGCGGGGGAATAACAGATACGCAGTATTTT
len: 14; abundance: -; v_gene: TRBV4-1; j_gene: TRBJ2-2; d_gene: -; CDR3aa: CASSQGSFAGELFF; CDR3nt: TGCGCCAGCAGCCAAGGTAGTTTCGCCGGGGAGCTGTTTTTT
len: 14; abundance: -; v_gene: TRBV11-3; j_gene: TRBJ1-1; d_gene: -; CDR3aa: CASSLGPGATEAFF; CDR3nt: TGTGCCAGCAGCTTAGGACCGGGGGCAACTGAAGCTTTCTTT
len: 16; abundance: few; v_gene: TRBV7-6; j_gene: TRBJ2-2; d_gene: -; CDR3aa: CASSPGGRGDTGELFF; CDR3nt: TGTGCCAGCAGCCCTGGTGGGAGAGGGGACACCGGGGAGCTGTTTTTT